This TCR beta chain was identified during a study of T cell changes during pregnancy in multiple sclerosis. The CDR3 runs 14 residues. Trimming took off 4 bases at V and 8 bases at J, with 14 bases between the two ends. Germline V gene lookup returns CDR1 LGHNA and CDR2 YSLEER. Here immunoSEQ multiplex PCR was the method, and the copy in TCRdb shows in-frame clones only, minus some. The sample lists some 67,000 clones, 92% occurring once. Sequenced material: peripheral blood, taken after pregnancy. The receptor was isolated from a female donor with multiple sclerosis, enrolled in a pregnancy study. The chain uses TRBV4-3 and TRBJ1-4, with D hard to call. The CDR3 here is CASSLKVRREKLFF. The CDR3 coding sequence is TGCGCCAGCAGCCTTAAGGTCCGGCGGGAAAAACTGTTTTTT.